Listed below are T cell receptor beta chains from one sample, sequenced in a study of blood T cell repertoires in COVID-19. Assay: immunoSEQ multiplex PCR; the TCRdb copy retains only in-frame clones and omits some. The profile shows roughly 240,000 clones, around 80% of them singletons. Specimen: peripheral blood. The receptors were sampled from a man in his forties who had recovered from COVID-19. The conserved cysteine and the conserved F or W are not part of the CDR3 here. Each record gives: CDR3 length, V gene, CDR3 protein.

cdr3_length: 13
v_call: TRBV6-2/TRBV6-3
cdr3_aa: ASSGIQTGFYEQY

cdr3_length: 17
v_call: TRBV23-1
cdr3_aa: ASSQPFWKQGESNYGYT

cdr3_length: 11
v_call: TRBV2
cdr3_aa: ASSGEGSQPQH

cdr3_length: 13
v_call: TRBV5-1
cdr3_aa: ASSLSGTSTDTQY

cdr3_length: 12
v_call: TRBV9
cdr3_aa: ASSVGRGRNIQY

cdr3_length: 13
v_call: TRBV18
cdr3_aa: ASSPAQDHTNEQF

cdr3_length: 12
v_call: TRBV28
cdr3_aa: ASSPTGSTYEQY

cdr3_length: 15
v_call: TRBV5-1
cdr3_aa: ASSSRGLAGGFYEQY

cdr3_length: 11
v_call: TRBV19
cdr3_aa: ASTNRGTYEQY

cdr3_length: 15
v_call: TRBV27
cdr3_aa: ASSFSPLGGASYEQY

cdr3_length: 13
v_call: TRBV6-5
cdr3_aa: ASRENAGVFYGYT

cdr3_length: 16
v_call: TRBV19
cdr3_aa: ASSIALRAGGMPHTQY

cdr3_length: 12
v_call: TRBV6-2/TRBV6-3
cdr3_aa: ASSKTGLSYEQY

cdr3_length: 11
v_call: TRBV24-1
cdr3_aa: ATSAAEGTEAF

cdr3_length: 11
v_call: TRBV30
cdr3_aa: AWSLGQAYEQY

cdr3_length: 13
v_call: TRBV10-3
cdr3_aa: AISDGTGTGETQY

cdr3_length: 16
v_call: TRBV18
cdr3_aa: ASSTGRGQGTVGTEAF

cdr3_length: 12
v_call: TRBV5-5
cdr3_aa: ASSLGTTSYEQY

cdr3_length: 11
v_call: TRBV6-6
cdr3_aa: ASSRPSPQPQH

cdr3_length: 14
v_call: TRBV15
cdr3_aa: ATSRGGQTSGYEQY

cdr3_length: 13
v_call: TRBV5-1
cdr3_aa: ASSLGGGSVDTQY

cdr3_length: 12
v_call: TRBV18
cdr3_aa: ASSPGLASNEQF

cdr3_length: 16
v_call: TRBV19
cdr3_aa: ASSRYPPGQRLNTEAF

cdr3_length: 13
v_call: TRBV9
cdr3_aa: ASSVDRGSVGTIY

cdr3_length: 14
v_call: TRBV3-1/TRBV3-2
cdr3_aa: ASSQARDSDLYGYT

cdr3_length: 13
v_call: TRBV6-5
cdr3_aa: ASITGTASTDTQY

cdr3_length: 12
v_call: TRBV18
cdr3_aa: ASSPDRGSDEQY

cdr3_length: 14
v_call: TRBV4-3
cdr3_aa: ASSLDQSGGAYEQY

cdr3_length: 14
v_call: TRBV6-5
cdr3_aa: ASSYWRGGTNYGYT

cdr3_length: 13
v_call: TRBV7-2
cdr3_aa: ASSETGGFYNEQF

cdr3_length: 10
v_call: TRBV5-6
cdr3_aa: ASSLIRTEAF

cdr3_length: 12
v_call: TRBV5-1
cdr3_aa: ASSPTGGMDTQY

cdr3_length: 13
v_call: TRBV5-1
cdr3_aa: ASSLVGHPNQPQH

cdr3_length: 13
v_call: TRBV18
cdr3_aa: ASSPPEHATDTQY

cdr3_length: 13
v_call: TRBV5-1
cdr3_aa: ASSLGRRGRDIQY

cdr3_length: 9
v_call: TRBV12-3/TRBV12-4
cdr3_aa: ASSRIWWAF

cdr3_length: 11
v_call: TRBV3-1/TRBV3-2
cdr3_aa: ASSQAGTDTQY

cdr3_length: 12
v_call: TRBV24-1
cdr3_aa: ATSATGGNEKLF

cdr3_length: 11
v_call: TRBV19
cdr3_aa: ASKFSGANVLT

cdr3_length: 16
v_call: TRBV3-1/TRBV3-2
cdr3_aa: ASSPLPQGRSPYNEQF

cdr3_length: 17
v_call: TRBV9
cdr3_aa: ASSAEGSTSGRDTGELF

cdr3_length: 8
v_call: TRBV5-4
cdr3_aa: ASRTMEAF

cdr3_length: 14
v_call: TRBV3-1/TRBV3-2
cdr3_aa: ASSQDGTTNTMKQF

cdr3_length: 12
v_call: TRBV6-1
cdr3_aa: ASSERILIAEAF

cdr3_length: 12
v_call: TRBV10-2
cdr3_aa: ASSTGGAGPEQY

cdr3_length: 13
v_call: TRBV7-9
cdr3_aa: ASSLGQANTGELF

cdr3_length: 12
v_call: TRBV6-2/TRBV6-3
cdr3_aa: ASSLDSGANVLT

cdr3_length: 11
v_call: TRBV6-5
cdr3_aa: AVRDRDNYGYT

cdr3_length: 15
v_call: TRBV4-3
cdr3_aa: ASSPTMAGTTNEKLF

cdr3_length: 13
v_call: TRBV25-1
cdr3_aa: ASSVPGQGIYEQY

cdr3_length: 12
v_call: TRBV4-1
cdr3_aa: ASSQRGKNSPLH

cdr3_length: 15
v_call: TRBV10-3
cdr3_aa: AISPRQGTISDSPLH

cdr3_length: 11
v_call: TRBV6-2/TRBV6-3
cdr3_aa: ASSDIRTDTQY

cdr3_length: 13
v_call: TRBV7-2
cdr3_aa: ASSLDFGSGETQY

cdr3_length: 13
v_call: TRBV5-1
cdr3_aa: ASSLGTSGGATQY

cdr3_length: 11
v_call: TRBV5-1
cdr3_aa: ASSGGFQETQY

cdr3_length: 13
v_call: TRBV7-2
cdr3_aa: ASSLDVRAITEAF

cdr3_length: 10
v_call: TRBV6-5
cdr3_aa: ASGQYQETQY